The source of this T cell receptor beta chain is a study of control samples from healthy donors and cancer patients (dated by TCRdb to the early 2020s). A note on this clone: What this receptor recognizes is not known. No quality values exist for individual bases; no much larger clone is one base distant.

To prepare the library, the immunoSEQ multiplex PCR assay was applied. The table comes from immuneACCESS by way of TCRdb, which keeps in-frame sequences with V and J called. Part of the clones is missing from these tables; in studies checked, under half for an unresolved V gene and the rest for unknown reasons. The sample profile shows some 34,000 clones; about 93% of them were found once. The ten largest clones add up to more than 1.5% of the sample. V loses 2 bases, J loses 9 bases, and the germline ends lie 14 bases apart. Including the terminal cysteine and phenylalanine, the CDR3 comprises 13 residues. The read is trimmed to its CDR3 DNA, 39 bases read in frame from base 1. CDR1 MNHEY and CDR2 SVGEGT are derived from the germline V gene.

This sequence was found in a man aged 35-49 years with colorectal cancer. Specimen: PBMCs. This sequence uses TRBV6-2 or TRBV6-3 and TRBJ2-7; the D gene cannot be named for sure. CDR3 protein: CASSYAGPTGQYF. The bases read TGTGCCAGCAGTTACGCCGGTCCTACCGGGCAGTACTTC.